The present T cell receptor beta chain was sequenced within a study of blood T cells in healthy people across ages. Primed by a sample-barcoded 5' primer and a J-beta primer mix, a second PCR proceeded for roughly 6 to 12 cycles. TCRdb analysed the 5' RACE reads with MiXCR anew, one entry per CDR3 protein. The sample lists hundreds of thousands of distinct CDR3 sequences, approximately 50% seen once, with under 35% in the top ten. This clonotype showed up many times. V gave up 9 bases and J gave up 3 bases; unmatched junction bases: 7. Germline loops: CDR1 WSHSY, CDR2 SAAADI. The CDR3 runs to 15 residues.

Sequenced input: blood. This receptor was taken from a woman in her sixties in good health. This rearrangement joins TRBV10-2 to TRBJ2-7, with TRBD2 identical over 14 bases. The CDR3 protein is CASSGTSGSYYEQYF. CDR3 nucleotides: TGCGCCAGTTCCGGGACTAGCGGGAGTTACTACGAGCAGTACTTC.